One sample yielded the 9 T cell receptor beta chains listed below, sequenced in a study of cytomegalovirus exposure and HLA in healthy donors. It was with 60 Vbeta and 13 Jbeta primers that the PCR ran. Sequencing was performed with immunoSEQ multiplex PCR; in TCRdb, only in-frame clones are kept and a portion is missing. The sample shows approximately 190,000 clones, around 83% of them seen only once. The sequenced material came from PBMCs. Receptors were obtained from a woman aged 18-29 years in good health and CMV-seronegative.

This clone was observed a single time. V gene TRBV27 combines with J gene TRBJ2-7; 9 positions agree with TRBD1. Germline V gives CDR1 MNHEY, CDR2 SMNVEV (reference sequence). The CDR3 totals 15 residues. V gave up 6 bases and J gave up 5 bases; unmatched junction bases: 11. The CDR3, as DNA: TGTGCCAGCAGGACTCCCGGGACAGGGCCCGACGAGCAGTACTTC. Protein: CASRTPGTGPDEQYF.

The V gene is TRBV5-1, the J gene TRBJ1-5; 8 bases line up with TRBD1. There are 15 residues in the CDR3. Trimming removed 2 bases from V and 4 bases from J; junction bases left unmatched: 5. The germline gives CDR1 SGHRS, CDR2 YFSETQ. The CDR3 loop reads CASSLGTGPNQPQHF. CDR3 nucleotide sequence: TGCGCCAGCAGCTTAGGGACAGGTCCTAATCAGCCCCAGCATTTT.

The chain carries TRBV5-5 and TRBJ1-5; D is possibly TRBD1 (5 bases). Deletions cut 1 base from V and 7 bases from J, with 18 bases between. The CDR3 length is 16 residues. Germline lookup yields CDR1 SGHKS and CDR2 YYEKEE (reference sequence). The CDR3: CASSLIPTALDQPQHF. The CDR3 DNA sequence: TGTGCCAGCAGCTTGATTCCGACAGCCTTGGACCAGCCCCAGCATTTT.

This clone was seen more than once but under ten times. The V call is TRBV27, the J call TRBJ2-7; maybe TRBD2 (6 bases). Trimming stripped 8 bases from V and 2 bases from J, with 16 bases between. Germline CDR1 is MNHEY and CDR2 is SMNVEV (reference sequence). The CDR3 is 14 amino acids. In DNA, the CDR3 is TGTGCCAGCTCGGAGGGGCAGGGAACCTACGAGCAGTACTTC. It encodes CASSEGQGTYEQYF.

The rearrangement links TRBV9 to TRBJ2-1, with D possibly being TRBD2 (5 bases). The V gene's germline CDR1 is SGDLS and CDR2 YYNGEE. CDR3 length equals 15 residues. Trimming removed 1 base from V and 5 bases from J, with 13 bases in between. In DNA form, the CDR3 reads TGTGCCAGCAGCGTACTTCCCGGGGTCAACAATGAGCAGTTCTTC. Translating it yields CASSVLPGVNNEQFF.

The CDR3 sequence: CASTSVNNEQFF. Written as DNA, the CDR3 is TGTGCCAGCACTAGCGTGAACAATGAGCAGTTCTTC. This chain connects TRBV27 to TRBJ2-1; D perhaps matches TRBD2 (6 bases). V was clipped by 7 bases and J by 5 bases, with 9 bases between them. The CDR3 contains 12 residues. CDR1 and CDR2 (germline): MNHEY, SMNVEV (reference sequence).

The rearrangement links TRBV28 to TRBJ2-1; 13 positions agree with TRBD2. The junction had 7 bases not matched to a gene; V was cut back by 3 bases and J by 8 bases. The CDR3 is 16 residues long. CDR1 and CDR2 from the germline V gene are MDHEN and SYDVKM. In DNA form, the CDR3 reads TGTGCCAGCAGTTTTCACGGACTAGCGGGGGCCGATGAGCAGTTCTTC. This encodes CASSFHGLAGADEQFF.

For the CDR3, the DNA is TGTGCCAGCAGCTTAGGGCCCGCTAACACCGGGGAGCTGTTTTTT. It codes for CASSLGPANTGELFF. The chain employs TRBV7-9 and TRBJ2-2; D unclear. In germline, CDR1 is SEHNR, CDR2 FQNEAQ (reference sequence). The CDR3 contains 15 residues. V was clipped by 1 base and J by 2 bases, with 8 bases between them.

The rearrangement links TRBV5-1 to TRBJ2-7; D is unclear. CDR3 length: 12 residues. V was cut by 0 bases and J by 5 bases, with 6 bases left in between. Germline values: CDR1 SGHRS, CDR2 YFSETQ. This chain's CDR3 is CASSLARDEQYF. CDR3 DNA sequence: TGCGCCAGCAGCTTGGCCCGGGACGAGCAGTACTTC.